This T cell receptor (beta chain) emerged from a study of blood T cells in healthy people across ages (dated by TCRdb to between 2015 and 2017). Regarding the research as a whole: In model experiments, roughly one uniquely barcoded TCR beta cDNA molecule per two T cells was captured by template switching. Using deep sequencing normalized with unique cDNA molecular identifiers, the study measured how TCR beta repertoire diversity changes with age. Donors were grouped into four age groups: young (average roughly 17 years), middle-aged (under 40), aged (roughly 67) and long-lived (over 80). Donors of different ages were randomly distributed across sequencing lanes to avoid experimental bias. Two additional independent replicas of 1 million unique cDNA reads from the same blood draw were analyzed for two donors (one aged 18 to 30 and one aged 80 or older).

The donors were about 40 Caucasian individuals from Russia, aged about 6 to 100 years, who were systemically healthy. Each donor gave 8 to 10 milliliters of peripheral blood, collected into EDTA-treated Vacutainer tubes. Ficoll-Paque density-gradient centrifugation was used to isolate PBMCs, with at least 6 million obtained per sample. Trizol reagent was used to extract total RNA from PBMCs, with at least 6 micrograms per sample. The percentages of naive CD45RAhigh/CD27high T cells were determined by flow cytometry on a PBMC aliquot from every donor. The library was produced with 5' RACE. Data came from an Illumina HiSeq 2500. The second PCR ran for roughly 7 to 11 cycles and used a J-beta primer mix along with a sample-barcoded 5' primer. A template-switch 5' adaptor carrying 12 random nucleotides introduced a unique molecular identifier onto each TCR beta cDNA molecule. Each sample yielded at least 2.5 million CDR3-containing paired-end reads. First-strand cDNA was synthesized from all RNA with the Mint cDNA synthesis kit, primed by a TRBC-specific oligonucleotide. Following uracil-DNA glycosylase treatment, all cDNA underwent a first 18-cycle PCR with the universal primers M1SS and BC2_uni_R. Per the authors' processing: For normalization, 1 million high-quality reads, each with a distinct molecular identifier, were randomly selected from each sample. Reads sharing molecular identifiers were discarded rather than binned into consensus sequences. MiTCR, set to a Q25 quality threshold and the strictest error-elimination algorithm, was used for CDR3 identification, clonotype clustering and error correction. A nonparametric unseen species model with Euler transformation was used to estimate lower-bound total TCR beta diversity. The public reads were reanalyzed by TCRdb: fastp trimming at Q25, MiXCR alignment, in-frame beta chains only. Duplicate CDR3 protein sequences are folded into a single record with the most common DNA and genes. The V and J calls were not made by the authors but by TCRdb's processing. Within this sample are roughly 1.5 million distinct CDR3 sequences, with under 55% of them counted one time only. The top ten constitute over 3.5% of the sample.

Overall study outcomes, separate from this receptor: The percentage of naive T cells measured by flow cytometry correlated strongly with observed TCR beta diversity. Conclusive comparison of naive and antigen-experienced compartments was prevented by the profiling of bulk unsorted PBMCs. The long-lived group showed more naive CD4+ T cells, fewer expanded clones and increased TCR diversity than the aged group, suggesting age selection. As age increased, observed TCR beta diversity per million T cells dropped in a roughly linear way, and a significant reduction was already evident by age 40. Donor CMV infection status was unknown, potentially confounding age-related changes in expanded clonotypes. Estimates of total diversity from one million sequenced T cells were regarded as lower bounds and underestimates.

Concerning this clonotype itself: Which antigen it targets is not known. Per-base qualities were not stored, and no clone one base away is much larger.

The CDR3 numbers 13 residues from cysteine through phenylalanine. Only the CDR3 DNA is retained, 39 bases long and in frame from the first base. For CDR1 and CDR2, the germline V gene (reference sequence) lists DFQATT and SNEGSKA. A distance of 18 bases separates the germline ends of V and J, which lose 8 bases and 6 bases respectively. Here the chain combines TRBV20-1 and TRBJ2-3, with the identity of the D gene unclear. The clonotype originates from a woman younger than 30 in good health. Sequenced input: blood. The bases read TGCAGTCATCTAGGTCTATATGTGGATACGCAGTATTTT. Translated, this is CSHLGLYVDTQYF.